This T cell receptor beta chain was found in a study of blood T cell repertoires in COVID-19. In the study overall: COVID-19 samples from acute and convalescent phases originated in the United States, Italy and Spain. In each case, the material was cDNA or gDNA derived from T cells, B-cell-depleted T cells, or PBMCs.

As originally analysed: Estimation of nucleated cell counts relied on the amplification of reference gene primers. Sequenced by immunoSEQ multiplex PCR; TCRdb stores in-frame clones only, minus some. V and J calls and clone size are as listed in that table; D and trimming were resolved from the DNA. Here the sample spans about 190,000 clones, around 85% being singletons. This CDR3 contains 14 residues. V trimming: 4 bases; J trimming: 0 bases; junction bases outside the gene matches: 2. Germline-derived CDR1 and CDR2 are LNHDA and SQIVND (reference sequence). The chain links TRBV19 to TRBJ1-1; 7 nucleotides agree with TRBD1. The material sequenced was peripheral blood. This receptor was taken from a woman aged 45-65 years with acute or convalescent COVID-19. Here the CDR3 DNA reads TGTGCCAGTAGTAGCGACAGGGTGAACACTGAAGCTTTCTTT. Residues: CASSSDRVNTEAFF.